This T cell receptor beta chain was retrieved from a study of T cell responses to AZD1222 COVID-19 vaccine (dated by TCRdb to the early 2020s). About the full investigation: A total of roughly 240 trial participants underwent TCR sequencing, of whom some 210 received two doses of AZD1222 and about 25 received two doses of the MenACWY control vaccine. Trial participants were enrolled into age subgroups of 18-55, 56-69 and 70-plus years, which contained approximately 150, 30 and 60 TCR-sequenced participants, respectively. The research as a whole found: The whole spike protein was spanned by vaccine-associated CD4 TCRs, and dominant responses were seen in regions 160-218 and 743-854. Conclusions about previously exposed vaccinees were limited because only a handful of AZD1222 recipients were SARS-CoV-2 seropositive at baseline. Participants were mostly white British, with more females than males. The authors suggested clonal diversity may have been underestimated. Spike-specific TCR breadth and depth rose significantly after two AZD1222 doses compared with day 0 and with MenACWY recipients. Epitopes outside the regions mutated in the B.1.351 and B.1.1.7 variants were reportedly recognized by nearly half of the unique spike-specific TCRs. In the small 56-69-year group, the increase in depth fell short of significance, most likely because of low power. Because no samples from the day 14 peak response were available, repertoires could be characterized only after the peak T cell response.

The sample's time point, from its label and the paper: about 28 days (+/-7) after the second vaccine dose. AZD1222 recipients with second doses at about 4 weeks or about 12 weeks were pooled, because spike-specific TCR depth and breadth did not differ between schedules. The vaccinee samples were drawn from two UK trials, COV001 and COV002, one of which was a single-blind randomized controlled phase 2/3 trial testing AZD1222 (ChAdOx1 nCoV-19) in healthy adults. Trial participant PBMC samples were collected at day 0 and day 28 after the second dose for TCRbeta chain sequencing. The CDR3, cysteine through phenylalanine, is 15 amino acids long. Of the read, only the CDR3 DNA is kept; its 45 bases are in frame from base 1. V gives up 0 bases and J gives up 1 base, and the segment between their germline ends measures 9 bases. The germline V gene (reference sequence) gives CDR1 as LGHDT and CDR2 as YNNKEL.

About this clone itself: Its antigen is currently not known. No much larger clone exists at a distance of one base, and base qualities are not known.

The CDR3 regions of human TCRbeta chains were subjected to immunosequencing. The original methods were these. Repertoire TCRs were matched against a reference library of SARS-CoV-2-specific TCRs generated with the MIRA antigen-specificity platform. Breadth meant the fraction of unique TCRs that were SARS-CoV-2-associated, whereas depth meant the fraction of total T cells that were SARS-CoV-2-associated. Each spike-specific TCR was assigned to its reactive spike region and to a CD4 or CD8 class using the MIRA data. Log10-transformed breadth and depth values were compared by one-way ANOVA with Sidak's multiple comparisons tests. TCRdb retrieved this table from immuneACCESS and kept in-frame rearrangements only. Not all clones are present; in checked studies, unresolved V genes account for under half, and no reason is known for the remainder. V and J calls and clone size are those listed in that table; D and trimming were worked out from the DNA. This sample has just under 75,000 clones in its table, and around three quarters of those were observed once. Together, the top ten hold around 50% of the sample.

The chain employs TRBV3-1 (or the pseudogene TRBV3-2) and TRBJ1-1, with TRBD1 tentatively as D gene (5 bases match). The sequencing used peripheral blood, collected 28 days after the second AZD1222 dose. The clonotype was recovered from an adult who received the AZD1222 COVID-19 vaccine. The CDR3 region reads CASSQEGGSNTEAFF. The DNA sequence is given as TGTGCCAGCAGCCAAGAGGGGGGGTCGAACACTGAAGCTTTCTTT.